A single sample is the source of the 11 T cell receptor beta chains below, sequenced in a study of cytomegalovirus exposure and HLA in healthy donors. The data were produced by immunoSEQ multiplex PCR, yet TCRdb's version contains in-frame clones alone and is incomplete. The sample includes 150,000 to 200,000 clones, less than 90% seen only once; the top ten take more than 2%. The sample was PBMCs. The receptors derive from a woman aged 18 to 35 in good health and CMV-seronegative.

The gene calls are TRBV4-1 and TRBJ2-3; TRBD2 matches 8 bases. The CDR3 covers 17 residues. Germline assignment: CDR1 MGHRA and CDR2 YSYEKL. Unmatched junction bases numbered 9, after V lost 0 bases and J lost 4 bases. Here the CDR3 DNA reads TGCGCCAGCAGCCAAGATCGTCCAGCGGGAGTGGCAGATACGCAGTATTTT. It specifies CASSQDRPAGVADTQYF.

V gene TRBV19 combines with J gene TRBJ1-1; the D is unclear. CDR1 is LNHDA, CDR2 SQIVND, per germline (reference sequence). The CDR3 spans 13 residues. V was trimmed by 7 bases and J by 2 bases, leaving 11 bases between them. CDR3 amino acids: CASISQLNTEAFF. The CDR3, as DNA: TGTGCCAGTATATCACAGCTTAACACTGAAGCTTTCTTT.

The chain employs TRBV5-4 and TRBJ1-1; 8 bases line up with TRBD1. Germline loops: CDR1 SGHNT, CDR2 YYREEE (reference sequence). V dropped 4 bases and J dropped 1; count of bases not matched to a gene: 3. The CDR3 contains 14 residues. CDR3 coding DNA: TGTGCCAGCAGCCCGGACAGGGAGAACACTGAAGCTTTCTTT. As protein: CASSPDRENTEAFF.

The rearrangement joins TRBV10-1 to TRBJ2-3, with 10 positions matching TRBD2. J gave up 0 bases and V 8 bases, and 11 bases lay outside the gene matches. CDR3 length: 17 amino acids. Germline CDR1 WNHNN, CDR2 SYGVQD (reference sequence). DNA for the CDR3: TGCGCCAGCTCGGGACTAGCGTCACTTACTAGCACAGATACGCAGTATTTT. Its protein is CASSGLASLTSTDTQYF.

The CDR3 is CASSAQGGNTEAFF. The CDR3 DNA is TGTGCCAGCAGCGCCCAAGGGGGGAACACTGAAGCTTTCTTT. This chain uses TRBV2 with TRBJ1-1; maybe TRBD1 (6 bases). The CDR3 runs 14 residues. Germline CDR1 SNHLY, CDR2 FYNNEI. The germline V and J ends were trimmed by 6 bases and 1 base, with 12 bases remaining between them.

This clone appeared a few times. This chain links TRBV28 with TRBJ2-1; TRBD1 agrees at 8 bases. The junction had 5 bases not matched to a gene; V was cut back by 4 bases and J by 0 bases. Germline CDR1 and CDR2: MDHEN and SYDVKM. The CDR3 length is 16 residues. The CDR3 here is CASSSLTGGSYNEQFF. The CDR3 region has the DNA TGTGCCAGCAGTTCCCTTACAGGGGGCTCCTACAATGAGCAGTTCTTC.

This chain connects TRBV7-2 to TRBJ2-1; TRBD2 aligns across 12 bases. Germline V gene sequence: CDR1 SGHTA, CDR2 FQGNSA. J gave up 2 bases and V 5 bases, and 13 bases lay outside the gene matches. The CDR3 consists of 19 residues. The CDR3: CASSPRGGTSGRAYNEQFF. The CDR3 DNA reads TGTGCCAGCAGCCCAAGAGGGGGGACTAGCGGGCGAGCCTACAATGAGCAGTTCTTC. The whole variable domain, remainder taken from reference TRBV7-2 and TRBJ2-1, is GAGVSQSPSNKVTEKGKDVELRCDPISGHTALYWYRQSLGQGLEFLIYFQGNSAPDKSGLPSDRFSAERTGGSVSTLTIQRTQQEDSAVYLCASSPRGGTSGRAYNEQFFGPGTRLTVL.

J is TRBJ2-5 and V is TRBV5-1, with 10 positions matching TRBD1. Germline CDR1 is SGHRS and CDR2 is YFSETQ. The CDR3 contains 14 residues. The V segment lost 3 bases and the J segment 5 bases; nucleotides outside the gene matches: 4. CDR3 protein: CASSSGTGDETQYF. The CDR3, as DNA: TGCGCCAGCAGCTCTGGGACAGGGGATGAGACCCAGTACTTC. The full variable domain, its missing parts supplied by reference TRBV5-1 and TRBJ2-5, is KAGVTQTPRYLIKTRGQQVTLSCSPISGHRSVSWYQQTPGQGLQFLFEYFSETQRNKGNFPGRFSGRQFSNSRSEMNVSTLELGDSALYLCASSSGTGDETQYFGPGTRLLVL.

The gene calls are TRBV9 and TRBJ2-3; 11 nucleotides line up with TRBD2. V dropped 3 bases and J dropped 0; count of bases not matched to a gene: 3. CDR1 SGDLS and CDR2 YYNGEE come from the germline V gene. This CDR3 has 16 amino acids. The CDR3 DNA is TGTGCCAGCAGCGGACTAGCGGGGACTAGCACAGATACGCAGTATTTT. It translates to CASSGLAGTSTDTQYF.

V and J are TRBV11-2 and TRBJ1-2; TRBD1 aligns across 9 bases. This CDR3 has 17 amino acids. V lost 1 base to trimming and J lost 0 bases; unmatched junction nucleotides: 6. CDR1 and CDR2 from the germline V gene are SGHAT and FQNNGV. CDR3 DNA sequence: TGTGCCAGCAGCTTAGCCGGGACAGGGAAAGCTAACTATGGCTACACCTTC. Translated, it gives CASSLAGTGKANYGYTF.

The CDR3 DNA follows: TGTGCCAGCAGCCTTCAGGGGGTCTTTAGCGTGAACACTGAAGCTTTCTTT. Translation gives CASSLQGVFSVNTEAFF. This chain links TRBV7-9 with TRBJ1-1, with 7 bases fitting TRBD1. The V gene end was trimmed by 5 bases and the J gene end by 0 bases; junction bases not matched to a gene: 12. Germline V CDR1 and CDR2: SEHNR, FQNEAQ (reference sequence). The CDR3 runs 17 residues.